Detailed here is one TCR beta chain. Its specific antigen is unknown. There are no base qualities to consult, and no much larger clone falls within one base. The immunoSEQ Assay, a bias-controlled multiplex PCR, was used to amplify TCRbeta CDR3 regions from genomic DNA. The original pipeline was this. Within the assay, amplification of reference gene primers was used to estimate how many nucleated cells each sample contained. To quantify the absolute abundance of each unique TCRbeta CDR3 rearrangement, sequence reads were collapsed and filtered. Productive Simpson clonality was computed per sample as the square root of Simpson's diversity index over productive rearrangements. TCRdb provides this immuneACCESS table in a form limited to in-frame rearrangements. Some clones are lacking; in checked studies, under half of them reflect an unresolved V gene, and why the rest are absent is not known. V and J calls plus clone size are reproduced from that table; the DNA served to infer D and trimming. This sample gives under 300,000 clones in total; 82% of them show up just once. In total, the top ten clones hold roughly 4.6% of the sample.

This sample is drawn from a study of blood T cell repertoires in COVID-19 (dated by TCRdb to the early 2020s). For the study in its entirety: Samples covering the acute and convalescent phases of COVID-19 were provided by collaborators in the United States, Italy and Spain. Subjects who had been exposed to COVID-19, were actively infected with it, or had recovered from it provided the deeply sampled blood TCRbeta repertoires that made up the dataset. The material from the prospective study consisted of cDNA or gDNA derived from T cells, B-cell-depleted T cells, or PBMCs. Samples came from the ongoing ImmuneRACE study (first 160 participants) plus 1,254 subjects from 6 global collaborators. HLA class I and class II types, where available, came from metadata supplied by the sample provider rather than from assay-based typing. Sample metadata almost always included a de-identified subject ID, COVID-19 status, age in years and sex. The repertoires were released in a freely available public database intended as a resource for research on the immune response to SARS-CoV-2.

Collaborating institutions collected whole blood in K2EDTA tubes following their own protocols. For TCRbeta analysis, collaborators shipped samples in one of three forms: frozen whole blood, isolated PBMCs, or DNA extracted from either of those sample types. Overall results and qualifications from the work: The amount of clinical and demographic metadata varied by source and participant and was provided uncurated.

CDR1 and CDR2, looked up from the germline V gene, are SNHLY and FYNNEI. The CDR3 spans 15 residues, from the cysteine through the phenylalanine. Only the CDR3 part of the read is kept: 45 bases, read in frame from the first base. Germline trimming amounts to 5 bases on V and 1 base on J, with 3 as the count of junction bases outside the gene matches. The receptor comes from a woman older than 75 with active or convalescent COVID-19. The material sequenced was peripheral blood. This receptor chain uses TRBV2 and TRBJ2-1; TRBD2 matches 9 bases in the middle. DNA sequence: TGTGCCAGCAGTATTAGCGGGAGTTCCTACAATGAGCAGTTCTTC. Translated, this gives CASSISGSSYNEQFF.